This T cell receptor beta chain was sequenced in a study of T cells in Graves' hyperthyroidism and ophthalmopathy. General observations from the study: Model output signaled ophthalmopathy a median approximately 6 months ahead of onset. Expanded thyroid clonotypes (above 0.001) were mostly also found in blood.

This clonotype was seen a few times. What it binds is unknown. This could be a read error, since a much larger clone is one nucleotide away. Amplification of TCR beta CDR3 regions was performed using RNA transcripts as template. The primer set for the first-round RT-PCR of the TCR CDR3 was HTBI. TCRdb ran MiXCR on the multiplex PCR reads and lists one entry per CDR3 protein. The sample carries approximately 510,000 distinct CDR3 sequences, about a fifth recorded once. Graves' hyperthyroidism was deemed stable absent ophthalmopathy progression within 18 months. This CDR3 region has 12 residues. Germline V CDR1 and CDR2: GTSNPN, SVGIG (reference sequence).

The V and J genes are TRBV30 and TRBJ1-1; D is possibly TRBD1 (5 bases). The clonotype was recovered from a man aged 18 to 35 with Graves' hyperthyroidism. Sequencing was carried out using blood. CDR3 DNA: TGTGCCTGGGGACGGGGACTCATCGAAGCTTCCTTT. As protein: CAWGRGLIEASF.